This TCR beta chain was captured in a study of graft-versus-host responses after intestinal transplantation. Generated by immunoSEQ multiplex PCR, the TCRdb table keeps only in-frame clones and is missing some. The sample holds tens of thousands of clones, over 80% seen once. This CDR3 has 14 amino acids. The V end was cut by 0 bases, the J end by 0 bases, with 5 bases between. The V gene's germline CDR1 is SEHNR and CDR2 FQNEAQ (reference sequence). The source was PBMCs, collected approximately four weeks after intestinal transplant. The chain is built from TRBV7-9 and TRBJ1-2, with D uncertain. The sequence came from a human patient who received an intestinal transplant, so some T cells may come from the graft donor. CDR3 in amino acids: CASSLATTNYGYTF. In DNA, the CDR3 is TGTGCCAGCAGCTTAGCGACAACTAACTATGGCTACACCTTC.